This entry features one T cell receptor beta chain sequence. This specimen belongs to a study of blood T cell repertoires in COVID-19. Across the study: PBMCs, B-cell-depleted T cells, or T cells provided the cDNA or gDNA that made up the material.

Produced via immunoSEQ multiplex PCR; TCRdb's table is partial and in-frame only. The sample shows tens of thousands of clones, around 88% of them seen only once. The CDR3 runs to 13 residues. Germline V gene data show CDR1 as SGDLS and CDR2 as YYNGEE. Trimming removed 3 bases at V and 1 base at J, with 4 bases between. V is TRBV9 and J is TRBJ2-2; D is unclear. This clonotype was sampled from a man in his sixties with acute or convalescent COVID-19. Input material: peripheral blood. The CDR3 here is CASSGRNTGELFF. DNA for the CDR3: TGTGCCAGCAGCGGGAGGAACACCGGGGAGCTGTTTTTT.